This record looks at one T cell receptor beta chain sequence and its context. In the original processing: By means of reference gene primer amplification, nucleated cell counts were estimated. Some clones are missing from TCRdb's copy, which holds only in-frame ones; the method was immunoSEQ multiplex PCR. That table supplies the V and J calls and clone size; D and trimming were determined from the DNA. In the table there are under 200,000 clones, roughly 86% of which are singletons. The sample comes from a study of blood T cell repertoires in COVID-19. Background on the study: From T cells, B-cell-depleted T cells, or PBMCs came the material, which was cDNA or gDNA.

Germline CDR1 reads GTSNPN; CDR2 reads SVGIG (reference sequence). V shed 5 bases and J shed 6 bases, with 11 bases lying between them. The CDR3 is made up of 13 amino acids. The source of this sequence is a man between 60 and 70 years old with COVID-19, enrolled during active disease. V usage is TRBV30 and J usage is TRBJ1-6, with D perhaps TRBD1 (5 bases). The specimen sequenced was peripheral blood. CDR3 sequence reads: CAWRKTANSPLHF. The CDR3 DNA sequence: TGTGCCTGGCGTAAGACAGCTAATTCACCCCTCCACTTT.